This T cell receptor (beta chain) was profiled in a study of shared clonotypes between healthy human individuals. This table comes from immunoSEQ multiplex PCR, and its TCRdb copy is limited to in-frame clones, with some not included. The table has about 520,000 clones, more than 75% seen once. Healthy and HIV-negative, the adult donors had no recent acute infections or vaccinations. CDR3 length equals 13 residues. V was clipped by 5 bases and J by 3 bases, with 10 bases between them. Germline lookup yields CDR1 MDHEN and CDR2 SYDVKM. What was sequenced was PBMCs. This TCR was recovered from a woman in her thirties or forties in good health. Some clones in this sample may be carry-over from other donors' samples. V and J are TRBV28 and TRBJ2-5, with D unclear. The CDR3 sequence: CASSAPRKETQYF. The CDR3 DNA is TGTGCCAGCAGTGCTCCTAGGAAAGAGACCCAGTACTTC.